This T cell receptor (beta chain) is from a study of T cell changes during pregnancy in multiple sclerosis. Generated by immunoSEQ multiplex PCR, the TCRdb table keeps only in-frame clones and is missing some. The sample has some 67,000 clones; 80% to 95% are singletons. The material was peripheral blood, obtained in the first trimester of pregnancy. The sequence came from a female donor with multiple sclerosis, enrolled in a pregnancy study.

In DNA, the CDR3 is TGTGCCAGCAGCTTGGAGGGACAGGGGGCAAATGAGCAGTTCTTC. It codes for CASSLEGQGANEQFF. The chain uses TRBV5-6 and TRBJ2-1; 12 bases agree with TRBD1. The germline V gene has CDR1 SGHDT and CDR2 YYEEEE. CDR3 length: 15 residues. The ends lost 0 bases at V and 7 bases at J; junction bases unmatched: 2. The full variable domain, completed using reference TRBV5-6 and TRBJ2-1, is DAGVTQSPTHLIKTRGQQVTLRCSPKSGHDTVSWYQQALGQGPQFIFQYYEEEERQRGNFPDRFSGHQFPNYSSELNVNALLLGDSALYLCASSLEGQGANEQFFGPGTRLTVL.